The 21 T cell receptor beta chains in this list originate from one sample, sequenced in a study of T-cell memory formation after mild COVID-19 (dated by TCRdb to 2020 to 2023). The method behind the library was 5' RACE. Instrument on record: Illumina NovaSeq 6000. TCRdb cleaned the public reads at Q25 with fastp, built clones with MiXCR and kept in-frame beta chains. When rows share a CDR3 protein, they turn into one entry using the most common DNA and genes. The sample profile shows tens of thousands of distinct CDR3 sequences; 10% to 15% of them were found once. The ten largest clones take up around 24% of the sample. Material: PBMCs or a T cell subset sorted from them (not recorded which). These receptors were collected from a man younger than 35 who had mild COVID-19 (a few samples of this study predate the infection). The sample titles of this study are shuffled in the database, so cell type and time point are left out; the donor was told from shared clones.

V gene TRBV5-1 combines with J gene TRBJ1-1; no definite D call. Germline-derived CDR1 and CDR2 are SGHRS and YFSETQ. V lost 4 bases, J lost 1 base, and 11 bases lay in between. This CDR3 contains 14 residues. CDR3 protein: CASSLERRNTEAFF. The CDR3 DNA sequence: TGCGCCAGCAGCCTGGAGCGAAGGAACACTGAAGCTTTCTTT.

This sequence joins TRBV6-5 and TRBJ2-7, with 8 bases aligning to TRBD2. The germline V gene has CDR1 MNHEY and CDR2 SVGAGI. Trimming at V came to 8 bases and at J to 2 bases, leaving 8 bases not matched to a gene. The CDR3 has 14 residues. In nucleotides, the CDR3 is TGTGCCAGCCCAACAAGGCGGGGGGCCTACGAGCAGTACTTC. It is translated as CASPTRRGAYEQYF.

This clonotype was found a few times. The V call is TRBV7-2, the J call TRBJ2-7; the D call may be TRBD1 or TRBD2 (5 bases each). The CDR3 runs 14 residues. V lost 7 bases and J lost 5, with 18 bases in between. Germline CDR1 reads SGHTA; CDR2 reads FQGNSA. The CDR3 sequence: CASTWGPSNDEQYF. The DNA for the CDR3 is TGTGCCAGCACCTGGGGACCGTCTAATGACGAGCAGTACTTC.

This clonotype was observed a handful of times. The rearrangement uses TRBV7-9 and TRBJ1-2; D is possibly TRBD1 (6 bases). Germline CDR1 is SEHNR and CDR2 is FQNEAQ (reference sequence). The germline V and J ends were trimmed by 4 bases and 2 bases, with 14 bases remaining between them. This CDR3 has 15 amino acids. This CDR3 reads CASSYPPRGNYGYTF. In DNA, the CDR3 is TGTGCCAGCAGCTACCCGCCCAGGGGAAACTATGGCTACACCTTC.

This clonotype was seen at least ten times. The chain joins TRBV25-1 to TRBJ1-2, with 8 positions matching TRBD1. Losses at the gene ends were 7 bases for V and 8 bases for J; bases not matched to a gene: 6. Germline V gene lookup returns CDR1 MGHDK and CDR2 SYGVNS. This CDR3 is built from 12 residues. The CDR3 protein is CASMDRADGYTF. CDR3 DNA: TGTGCCAGCATGGACAGGGCGGACGGCTACACCTTC.

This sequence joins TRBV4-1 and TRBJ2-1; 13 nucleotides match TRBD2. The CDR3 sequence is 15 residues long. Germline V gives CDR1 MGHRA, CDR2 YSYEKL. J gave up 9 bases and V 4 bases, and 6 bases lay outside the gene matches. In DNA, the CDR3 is TGCGCCAGCAGCCCCCGCGGGACTAGCGGGGCTGAGCAGTTCTTC. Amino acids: CASSPRGTSGAEQFF.

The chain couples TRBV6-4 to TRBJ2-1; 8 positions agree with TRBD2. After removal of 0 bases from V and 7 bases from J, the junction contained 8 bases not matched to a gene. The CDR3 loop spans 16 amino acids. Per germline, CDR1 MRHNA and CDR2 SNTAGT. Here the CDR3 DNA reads TGTGCCAGCAGTGACTCGCAGCGGGGGACTTCTAATGAGCAGTTCTTC. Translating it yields CASSDSQRGTSNEQFF.

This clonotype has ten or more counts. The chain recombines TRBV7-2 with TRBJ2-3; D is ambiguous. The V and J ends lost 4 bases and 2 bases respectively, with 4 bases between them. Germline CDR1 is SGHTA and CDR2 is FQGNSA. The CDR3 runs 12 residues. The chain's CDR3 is CASSSNTDTQYF. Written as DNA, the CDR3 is TGTGCCAGCAGCTCGAACACAGATACGCAGTATTTT.

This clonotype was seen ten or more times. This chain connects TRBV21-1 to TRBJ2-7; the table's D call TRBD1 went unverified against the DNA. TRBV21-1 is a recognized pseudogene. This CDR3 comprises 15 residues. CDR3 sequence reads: CASSNLSDRLYEQYF. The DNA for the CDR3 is TGTGCCAGCAGCAACCTTTCTGACAGACTCTACGAGCAGTACTTC.

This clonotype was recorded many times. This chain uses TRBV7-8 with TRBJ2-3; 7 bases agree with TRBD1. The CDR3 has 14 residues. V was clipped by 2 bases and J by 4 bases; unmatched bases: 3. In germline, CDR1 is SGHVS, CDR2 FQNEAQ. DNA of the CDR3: TGTGCCAGCAGCTTATCAACAGGGGCAGATACGCAGTATTTT. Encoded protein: CASSLSTGADTQYF. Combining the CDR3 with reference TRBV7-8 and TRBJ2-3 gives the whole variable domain GAGVSQSPRYKVAKRGQDVALRCDPISGHVSLFWYQQALGQGPEFLTYFQNEAQLDKSGLPSDRFFAERPEGSVSTLKIQRTQQEDSAVYLCASSLSTGADTQYFGPGTRLTVL.

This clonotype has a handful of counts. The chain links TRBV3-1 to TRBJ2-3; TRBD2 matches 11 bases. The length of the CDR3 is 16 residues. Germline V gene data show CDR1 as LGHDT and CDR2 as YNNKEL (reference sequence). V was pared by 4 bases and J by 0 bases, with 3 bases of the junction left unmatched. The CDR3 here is CASSLGLAGSTDTQYF. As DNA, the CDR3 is TGTGCCAGCAGCCTTGGACTAGCGGGTAGCACAGATACGCAGTATTTT.

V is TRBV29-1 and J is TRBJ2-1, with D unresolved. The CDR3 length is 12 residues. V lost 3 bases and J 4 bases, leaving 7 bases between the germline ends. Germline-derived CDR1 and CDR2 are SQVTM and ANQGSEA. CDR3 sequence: CSVEGNYNEQFF. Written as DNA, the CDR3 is TGCAGCGTTGAGGGCAATTACAATGAGCAGTTCTTC.

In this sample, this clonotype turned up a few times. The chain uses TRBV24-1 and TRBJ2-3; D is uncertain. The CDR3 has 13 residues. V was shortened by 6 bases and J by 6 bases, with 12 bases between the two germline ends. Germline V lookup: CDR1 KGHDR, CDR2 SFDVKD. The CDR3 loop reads CATSRPVADTQYF. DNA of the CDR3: TGTGCCACCAGTAGACCCGTCGCGGATACGCAGTATTTT.

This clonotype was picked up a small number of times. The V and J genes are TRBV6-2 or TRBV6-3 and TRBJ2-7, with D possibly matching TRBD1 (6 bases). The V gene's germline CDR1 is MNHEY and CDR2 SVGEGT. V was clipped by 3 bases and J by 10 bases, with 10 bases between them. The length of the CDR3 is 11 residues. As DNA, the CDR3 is TGTGCCAGCAGTTATAGGGGGTTCCAGTACGTC. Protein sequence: CASSYRGFQYV.

CDR3 nucleotides: TGTGCCAGCAGCGAGGGGCTAGCGGGGGCCACAGATACGCAGTATTTT. It codes for CASSEGLAGATDTQYF. The V call is TRBV7-9, the J call TRBJ2-3, with TRBD2 matching over 10 bases. CDR3 length equals 16 residues. Trimming cost V 5 bases and J 2 bases; bases outside gene matches: 7. Germline CDR1 is SEHNR and CDR2 is FQNEAQ (reference sequence).

The CDR3 reads CASSQDGTGVYEQYF. DNA of the CDR3: TGCGCCAGCAGCCAAGATGGGACAGGGGTCTACGAGCAGTACTTC. V is TRBV4-3 and J is TRBJ2-7; 10 bases align to TRBD1. With V trimmed by 0 bases and J by 3 bases, 2 bases remained unmatched. Germline V gene lookup returns CDR1 LGHNA and CDR2 YSLEER. This CDR3 spans 15 amino acids.

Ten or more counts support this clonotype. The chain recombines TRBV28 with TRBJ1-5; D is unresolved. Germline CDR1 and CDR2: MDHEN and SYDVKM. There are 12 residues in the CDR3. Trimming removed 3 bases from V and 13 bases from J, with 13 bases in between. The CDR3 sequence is CASSFRSPQQHF. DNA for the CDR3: TGTGCCAGCAGTTTCCGGTCCCCCCAGCAGCATTTT.

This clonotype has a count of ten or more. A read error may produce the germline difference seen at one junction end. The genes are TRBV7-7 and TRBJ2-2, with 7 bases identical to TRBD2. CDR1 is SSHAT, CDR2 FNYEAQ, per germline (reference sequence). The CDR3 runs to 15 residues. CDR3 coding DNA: TGTGCTAGCAGCTCTCAGCGGGGAGGCGGCGGGGAGCTGTTTTTT. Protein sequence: CASSSQRGGGGELFF. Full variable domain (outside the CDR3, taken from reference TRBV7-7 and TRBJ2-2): GAGVSQSPRYKVTKRGQDVTLRCDPISSHATLYWYQQALGQGPEFLTYFNYEAQPDKSGLPSDRFSAERPEGSISTLTIQRTEQRDSAMYRCASSSQRGGGGELFFGEGSRLTVL.

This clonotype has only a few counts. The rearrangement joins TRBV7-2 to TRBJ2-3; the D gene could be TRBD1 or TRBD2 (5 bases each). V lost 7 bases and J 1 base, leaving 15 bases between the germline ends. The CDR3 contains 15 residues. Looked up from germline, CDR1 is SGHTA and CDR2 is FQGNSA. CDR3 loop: CASTEVGARTDTQYF. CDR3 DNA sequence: TGTGCCAGCACTGAGGTCGGGGCCCGCACAGATACGCAGTATTTT.

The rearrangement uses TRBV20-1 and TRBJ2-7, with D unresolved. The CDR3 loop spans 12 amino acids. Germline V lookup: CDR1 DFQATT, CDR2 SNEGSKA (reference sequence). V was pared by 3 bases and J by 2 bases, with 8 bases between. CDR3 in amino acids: CSASTGAYEQYF. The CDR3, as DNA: TGCAGTGCTAGCACCGGAGCCTACGAGCAGTACTTC.

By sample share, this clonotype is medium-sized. The CDR3 here is CASSPDRNTDTQYF. The CDR3, as DNA: TGTGCCAGCAGCCCGGACAGGAACACAGATACGCAGTATTTT. The J gene is TRBJ2-3, the V gene TRBV7-2; 7 bases agree with TRBD1. With V trimmed by 5 bases and J by 2 bases, 4 bases remained unmatched. CDR1 and CDR2 (germline): SGHTA, FQGNSA. The CDR3 spans 14 residues.